This is a list of T cell receptor beta chains from one sample in a study of T cell clones after liver transplantation. Method: immunoSEQ multiplex PCR; TCRdb's copy keeps in-frame clones and lacks some. The top ten hold 2.1% of the sample, which has some 80,000 clones, around 84% seen once. The sample consisted of CD4+ T cells from blood, taken around 50 months after liver transplant. Receptor source: a human patient who received a liver transplant. Part of the T cells may come from the graft donor. CDR3s include the opening cysteine and the closing phenylalanine or tryptophan. D genes are given only for firm matches. Size is stated for part of the rows, as once, few or many counts, or as a class when the clone is expanded.

size: -
V: TRBV19
J: TRBJ2-1
D: -
DNA: TGTGCCAGTAGTATAGGGATGCACAGCGCCGCCTACAATGAGCAGTTCTTC
CDR3: CASSIGMHSAAYNEQFF

size: many
V: TRBV21-1
J: TRBJ2-5
D: -
DNA: TGTGCCAGCAGCGCATTAGGGGAGACCCAGTACTTC
CDR3: CASSALGETQYF

size: -
V: TRBV10-1
J: TRBJ2-2
D: -
DNA: TGCGCCAGCAGTTTAGGCCGGAACTACACCGGGGAGCTGTTTTTT
CDR3: CASSLGRNYTGELFF

size: once
V: TRBV9
J: TRBJ2-3
D: -
DNA: TGTGCCAGCAGCGCTGGGCCCGGACGGGTAGACACAGATACGCAGTATTTT
CDR3: CASSAGPGRVDTDTQYF

size: -
V: TRBV5-6
J: TRBJ2-1
D: -
DNA: TGTGCCAGCAGCCGCCCGCCGGGACTCATTCCCGACAATGAGCAGTTCTTC
CDR3: CASSRPPGLIPDNEQFF

size: -
V: TRBV4-1
J: TRBJ2-5
D: TRBD2
DNA: TGCGCCAGCAGCCAACTAGCGGATAACAGAAAAGAGACCCAGTACTTC
CDR3: CASSQLADNRKETQYF

size: -
V: TRBV15
J: TRBJ1-3
D: -
DNA: TGTGCCACCAGCAACCGGGACGGTGGAAACACCATATATTTT
CDR3: CATSNRDGGNTIYF

size: -
V: TRBV11-2
J: TRBJ2-7
D: TRBD2
DNA: TGTGCCAGCAGCTCCCCTTCTAGCGGGATCTACGAGCAGTACTTC
CDR3: CASSSPSSGIYEQYF

size: -
V: TRBV29-1
J: TRBJ1-2
D: -
DNA: TGCAGCGGGGGAGAAAGGGGACGTGGAGGCTACACCTTC
CDR3: CSGGERGRGGYTF

size: once
V: TRBV5-1
J: TRBJ2-5
D: TRBD2
DNA: TGCGCCAGCAGCCCTAGCCCCGGGACTAGCGGGGGACCACAAGAGACCCAGTACTTC
CDR3: CASSPSPGTSGGPQETQYF

size: -
V: TRBV11-3
J: TRBJ1-1
D: -
DNA: TGTGCCAGCAGTGGTAGGAACACTGAAGCTTTCTTT
CDR3: CASSGRNTEAFF

size: -
V: TRBV21-1
J: TRBJ2-7
D: -
DNA: TGTGCCAGCAGCAAACAGGGTCGACACGAGCAGTACTTC
CDR3: CASSKQGRHEQYF

size: -
V: TRBV28
J: TRBJ1-4
D: TRBD1
DNA: TGTGCCAGCAGAGGATCGGGACAGGGTTTCGAAAAACTGTTTTTT
CDR3: CASRGSGQGFEKLFF

size: -
V: TRBV7-3
J: TRBJ1-1
D: -
DNA: TGTGCCAGCAGCTTAGAAGGGAAACAGGCGACTGAAGCTTTCTTT
CDR3: CASSLEGKQATEAFF

size: -
V: TRBV7-3
J: TRBJ2-7
D: -
DNA: TGTGCCAGCAGCCCATACCTAGCGCCAATTTACGAGCAGTACTTC
CDR3: CASSPYLAPIYEQYF

size: -
V: TRBV7-9
J: TRBJ1-1
D: -
DNA: TGTGCCAGCAGCTTAGAAGGTGTCAGGGGCACTGAAGCTTTCTTT
CDR3: CASSLEGVRGTEAFF

size: -
V: TRBV10-3
J: TRBJ1-1
D: -
DNA: TGTGCCATCAGTGGCCCCACCCAGAACACTGAAGCTTTCTTT
CDR3: CAISGPTQNTEAFF

size: -
V: TRBV6-5
J: TRBJ2-7
D: TRBD1
DNA: TGTGCCAGCAGTAGGACAGGGGGCAATGAGCAGTACTTC
CDR3: CASSRTGGNEQYF

size: once
V: TRBV6-6
J: TRBJ2-2
D: -
DNA: TGTGCCAGCACCCAAGGGAACACCGGGGAGCTGTTTTTT
CDR3: CASTQGNTGELFF

size: -
V: TRBV5-1
J: TRBJ2-5
D: TRBD2
DNA: TGCGCCAGCAGCTTGAAGGCTAGCGGGGGCCCCAGGACCCAGTACTTC
CDR3: CASSLKASGGPRTQYF

size: few
V: TRBV18
J: TRBJ2-7
D: TRBD2
DNA: TGTGCCAGCTCATTGCCGGGACTAGAGTCCTACGAGCAGTACTTC
CDR3: CASSLPGLESYEQYF

size: -
V: TRBV7-2
J: TRBJ1-5
D: -
DNA: TGTGCCAGCAGCCAATTCCAGGGTACCCAGCATTTT
CDR3: CASSQFQGTQHF

size: once
V: TRBV5-5
J: TRBJ2-7
D: -
DNA: TGTGCCAGCAGCCTTACTACCTACGAGCAGTACTTC
CDR3: CASSLTTYEQYF

size: -
V: TRBV11-2
J: TRBJ1-5
D: -
DNA: TGTGCCAGCAGCCCCACTCGGTTACAGCCCCAGCATTTT
CDR3: CASSPTRLQPQHF

size: -
V: TRBV10-3
J: TRBJ2-3
D: -
DNA: TGTGCCATCAGTGCTGTGCGGGCAGATACGCAGTATTTT
CDR3: CAISAVRADTQYF

size: once
V: TRBV7-9
J: TRBJ1-3
D: -
DNA: TGTGCCAGCAGCCCCAGGGTGTCCACCCCTGGAAACACCATATATTTT
CDR3: CASSPRVSTPGNTIYF